Listed here are 27 T cell receptor beta chains from one sample, sequenced in a study of technical replicates of blood from several donors (TCRdb year 2017). The library relied on the immunoSEQ multiplex PCR assay. Here the immuneACCESS table is served through TCRdb, limited to in-frame sequences with V and J called. Missing clones are a known gap in these copies; in checked studies unresolved V genes cover under half, and the rest lacks a known reason. This sample lists 85,000 to 100,000 clones; around 96% were detected once. The top ten clonotypes cover 0.2% to 0.25% of the sample. Sequenced input: T cells isolated from PBMCs. The receptors originated from a human donor in good health.

J is TRBJ2-7 and V is TRBV4-2; weak D call: TRBD1 (6 bases). CDR1 and CDR2 from the germline V gene are LGHNA and YNFKEQ. Deletions cut 4 bases from V and 0 bases from J, with 10 bases between. The CDR3 consists of 14 residues. CDR3: CASSPDRFSYEQYF. The CDR3 DNA follows: TGTGCCAGCAGCCCGGACAGATTCTCCTACGAGCAGTACTTC.

This chain connects TRBV30 to TRBJ1-5; possible D gene TRBD1, 6 bases. The germline V gene encodes CDR1 GTSNPN and CDR2 SVGIG (reference sequence). The V and J ends lost 3 bases and 6 bases respectively, with 18 bases between them. There are 15 residues in the CDR3. CDR3 DNA sequence: TGTGCCTGGAGCCCCCCCCAGGGGCGAGGTCAGCCCCAGCATTTT. It is translated as CAWSPPQGRGQPQHF.

The V gene is TRBV5-1, the J gene TRBJ1-1, with 7 bases lining up with TRBD1. Germline V gives CDR1 SGHRS, CDR2 YFSETQ. CDR3 length: 16 amino acids. V lost 2 bases, J lost 1 base, and 8 bases stayed unmatched. CDR3 coding DNA: TGCGCCAGCAGCTTTACGCCGGGACAGACGAACACTGAAGCTTTCTTT. Protein sequence: CASSFTPGQTNTEAFF.

The rearrangement uses TRBV21-1 and TRBJ2-1; TRBD2, the table's D call, was not compared with the DNA. TRBV21-1 has pseudogene status. The CDR3 totals 16 residues. CDR3 in DNA: TGTGCCAGCAGCAATGAAGAGAGCGGGAGGCGGGATGAGCAGTTCTTC. It specifies CASSNEESGRRDEQFF.

The V gene is TRBV18, the J gene TRBJ1-4; 8 nucleotides line up with TRBD1. The CDR3 is made up of 15 amino acids. The V segment lost 2 bases and the J segment 6 bases; nucleotides outside the gene matches: 5. The germline gives CDR1 KGHSH, CDR2 LQKENI. The CDR3: CASSPGTGADEKLFF. Written as DNA, the CDR3 is TGTGCCAGCTCACCAGGGACAGGCGCGGATGAAAAACTGTTTTTT. Full variable domain (outside the CDR3, taken from reference TRBV18 and TRBJ1-4): NAGVMQNPRHLVRRRGQEARLRCSPMKGHSHVYWYRQLPEEGLKFMVYLQKENIIDESGMPKERFSAEFPKEGPSILRIQQVVRGDSAAYFCASSPGTGADEKLFFGSGTQLSVL.

This chain links TRBV11-2 with TRBJ2-5, with a tentative D call TRBD2 (7 bases). Per germline, CDR1 SGHAT and CDR2 FQNNGV. The CDR3 is made up of 13 amino acids. Trimming removed 5 bases from V and 5 bases from J, with 12 bases in between. This CDR3 reads CASSRGARETQYF. CDR3 DNA: TGTGCCAGCAGCCGGGGGGCCCGGGAGACCCAGTACTTC.

The chain joins TRBV11-3 to TRBJ2-1, with 8 bases matching TRBD1. CDR3 length: 15 residues. With V trimmed by 5 bases and J by 4 bases, 7 bases remained unmatched. Germline CDR1 reads SGHNT; CDR2 reads YENEEA. The DNA of the CDR3 is TGTGCCAGCAGCACGCCGGGACAGGTTTACAATGAGCAGTTCTTC. Amino acid sequence: CASSTPGQVYNEQFF.

The rearrangement joins TRBV11-2 to TRBJ2-1, with 7 bases aligning to TRBD2. The CDR3 consists of 16 residues. In germline, CDR1 is SGHAT, CDR2 FQNNGV. After removal of 5 bases from V and 5 bases from J, the junction contained 12 bases not matched to a gene. In DNA form, the CDR3 reads TGTGCCAGCAGCCCAAGACACGGACTAGTAGACAATGAGCAGTTCTTC. This sequence encodes CASSPRHGLVDNEQFF.

This sequence joins TRBV10-3 and TRBJ2-3; D ambiguous. With 0 bases removed from V and 9 bases from J, the gap between germline ends came to 22 bases. CDR3 length: 17 amino acids. The germline CDR1 and CDR2 sequences are ENHRY and SYGVKD. DNA for the CDR3: TGTGCCATCAGTGAGTCTGACCTAGGCCCAAATCTTGGCACGCAGTATTTT. This translates into CAISESDLGPNLGTQYF.

The CDR3 nucleotides are TGTGCCAGTAGTATGACAGGTTCCTACGAGCAGTACTTC. Protein product: CASSMTGSYEQYF. This rearrangement joins TRBV19 to TRBJ2-7, with a possible D match to TRBD1 (6 bases). V lost 3 bases to trimming and J lost 1 base, with 7 bases between them. This CDR3 is 13 amino acids long. CDR1 and CDR2 (germline): LNHDA, SQIVND (reference sequence).

This chain connects TRBV6-1 to TRBJ1-1; a weak D match, TRBD1 (5 bases). Germline lookup yields CDR1 MNHNS and CDR2 SASEGT. The length of the CDR3 is 14 residues. V lost 9 bases, J lost 0 bases, and 14 bases lay in between. The CDR3 nucleotides read TGTGCCAGTAGGGGAGGGCTAATGAACACTGAAGCTTTCTTT. As protein: CASRGGLMNTEAFF.

The chain is built from TRBV29-1 and TRBJ2-7; 8 nucleotides agree with TRBD2. This CDR3 has 12 amino acids. Germline V CDR1 and CDR2: SQVTM, ANQGSEA. Losses at the gene ends were 7 bases for V and 4 bases for J; bases not matched to a gene: 6. CDR3 region: CSAASGQYEQYF. The CDR3 DNA is TGCAGCGCAGCTAGCGGGCAATACGAGCAGTACTTC.

This clone has only one observation. The gene calls are TRBV5-1 and TRBJ2-5, with D perhaps matching TRBD1 (6 bases). There are 14 residues in the CDR3. V lost 0 bases and J 3 bases, leaving 9 bases between the germline ends. CDR1 SGHRS and CDR2 YFSETQ come from the germline V gene. The CDR3 region is CASSLGTAKETQYF. In nucleotides, the CDR3 is TGCGCCAGCAGCTTGGGGACAGCCAAAGAGACCCAGTACTTC.

The chain uses TRBV4-1 and TRBJ2-1, with 13 bases identical to TRBD2. Trimming cost V 4 bases and J 7 bases; bases outside gene matches: 10. The CDR3 is made up of 17 amino acids. Germline CDR1 reads MGHRA; CDR2 reads YSYEKL. CDR3 coding DNA: TGCGCCAGCAGCCTATCCTCACCGGGACTAGCGGGAAATGAGCAGTTCTTC. It translates to CASSLSSPGLAGNEQFF.

The V and J genes are TRBV19 and TRBJ2-7; 8 bases align to TRBD1. Germline V gene lookup returns CDR1 LNHDA and CDR2 SQIVND (reference sequence). This CDR3 spans 15 amino acids. After removal of 4 bases from V and 2 bases from J, the junction contained 7 bases not matched to a gene. The CDR3 reads CASSTIRQGTYEQYF. CDR3 nucleotide sequence: TGTGCCAGTAGTACCATTCGACAGGGGACCTACGAGCAGTACTTC. The full variable domain, completed using reference TRBV19 and TRBJ2-7, is DGGITQSPKYLFRKEGQNVTLSCEQNLNHDAMYWYRQDPGQGLRLIYYSQIVNDFQKGDIAEGYSVSREKKESFPLTVTSAQKNPTAFYLCASSTIRQGTYEQYFGPGTRLTVT.

CDR3 nucleotides: TGTGCCAGCAGCCGTACTAGCGACAGCTACAATGAGCAGTTCTTC. It encodes CASSRTSDSYNEQFF. This chain uses TRBV6-5 with TRBJ2-1, with 7 bases that match TRBD2. Per germline, CDR1 MNHEY and CDR2 SVGAGI. The CDR3 has 15 amino acids. With 6 bases clipped from V and 3 bases from J, the junction kept 8 bases outside the gene matches.

The chain combines TRBV5-1 with TRBJ2-5, with TRBD1 identical over 7 bases. Germline CDR1 is SGHRS and CDR2 is YFSETQ. With 5 bases clipped from V and 3 bases from J, the junction kept 4 bases outside the gene matches. The CDR3 extends over 13 amino acids. In DNA form, the CDR3 reads TGCGCCAGCAGACTAGACAGGGAAGAGACCCAGTACTTC. Its protein is CASRLDREETQYF.

V usage is TRBV28 and J usage is TRBJ2-1; TRBD1 matches 8 bases. Germline lookup yields CDR1 MDHEN and CDR2 SYDVKM. CDR3 length equals 15 residues. Losses at the gene ends were 5 bases for V and 9 bases for J; bases not matched to a gene: 12. The CDR3 DNA reads as TGTGCCAGCAGTCCACGACAGGGGAGCTCGGCTGAGCAGTTCTTC. This codes for CASSPRQGSSAEQFF.

This chain uses TRBV5-6 with TRBJ2-3; the match to TRBD1 covers 10 bases. V shed 4 bases, J shed 14 bases, and the junction held 7 bases outside the gene matches. The CDR3 is made up of 12 amino acids. The V gene's germline CDR1 is SGHDT and CDR2 YYEEEE. CDR3 region: CASSDRGLGRYF. The CDR3 DNA is TGTGCCAGCAGCGACAGGGGGCTAGGTCGGTATTTT. The whole variable domain, remainder taken from reference TRBV5-6 and TRBJ2-3, is DAGVTQSPTHLIKTRGQQVTLRCSPKSGHDTVSWYQQALGQGPQFIFQYYEEEERQRGNFPDRFSGHQFPNYSSELNVNALLLGDSALYLCASSDRGLGRYFGPGTRLTVL.

V usage is TRBV27 and J usage is TRBJ2-7; D possibly corresponds to TRBD1 (5 bases). The CDR3 is 13 residues long. Germline CDR1 MNHEY, CDR2 SMNVEV (reference sequence). V was cut by 5 bases and J by 4 bases, with 12 bases left in between. CDR3 region: CASSTSSGYEQYF. In DNA, the CDR3 is TGTGCCAGCAGTACATCATCAGGGTACGAGCAGTACTTC.

This chain connects TRBV5-1 to TRBJ2-5; 8 bases map to TRBD2. The CDR3 contains 14 residues. The germline CDR1 and CDR2 sequences are SGHRS and YFSETQ. V was pared by 1 base and J by 11 bases, with 10 bases of the junction left unmatched. This CDR3 reads CASSLRTGGDDQYF. CDR3 DNA: TGCGCCAGCAGCTTGAGAACGGGGGGGGATGATCAGTACTTC.

J is TRBJ2-3 and V is TRBV28, with no clear D. V lost 1 base and J lost 4, with 9 bases in between. This CDR3 contains 14 residues. CDR1 and CDR2 (germline): MDHEN, SYDVKM. CDR3 coding DNA: TGTGCCAGCAGTTTATTTCGGTCACCAGATACGCAGTATTTT. It is translated as CASSLFRSPDTQYF.

V usage is TRBV27 and J usage is TRBJ1-1; D possibly corresponds to TRBD1 (6 bases). Trimming took 3 bases from V and 1 from J, leaving 9 bases between them. The CDR3 covers 14 residues. CDR1 MNHEY and CDR2 SMNVEV come from the germline V gene (reference sequence). The CDR3 DNA follows: TGTGCCAGCAGTTTTAGAGGGGGGAACACTGAAGCTTTCTTT. Its protein product is CASSFRGGNTEAFF.

This sequence joins TRBV6-1 and TRBJ2-1; 7 bases are shared with TRBD2. V was pared by 11 bases and J by 0 bases, with 7 bases of the junction left unmatched. From germline, CDR1 is MNHNS and CDR2 SASEGT. CDR3 length equals 14 residues. The CDR3 DNA sequence: TGTGCCTCAACCGGGGGGTTCTCCTACAATGAGCAGTTCTTC. It is translated as CASTGGFSYNEQFF.

The chain is built from TRBV6-1 and TRBJ2-7; 10 nucleotides agree with TRBD1. Losses at the gene ends were 5 bases for V and 2 bases for J; bases not matched to a gene: 3. The CDR3 runs to 14 residues. Looked up from germline, CDR1 is MNHNS and CDR2 is SASEGT. The CDR3 reads CASSLGTGAYEQYF. The DNA of the CDR3 is TGTGCCAGCAGTCTTGGGACAGGGGCCTACGAGCAGTACTTC.

The chain recombines TRBV7-9 with TRBJ2-1; D not certain. Per germline, CDR1 SEHNR and CDR2 FQNEAQ (reference sequence). The CDR3 extends over 16 amino acids. V was trimmed by 4 bases and J by 5 bases, leaving 18 bases between them. CDR3 region: CASSSPDRQPNNEQFF. Written as DNA, the CDR3 is TGTGCCAGCAGCTCCCCGGATCGACAACCGAACAATGAGCAGTTCTTC.

Regarding this clone: It is unclear where the CDR3 begins or ends on the DNA, so no DNA is shown, and the CDR3 is as TCRdb lists it. The V and J genes are TRBV19 and TRBJ1-1. Per the germline V gene, CDR1 is LNHDA and CDR2 is SQIVND (reference sequence). The CDR3 region is 19 residues in length, termini included. The CDR3 loop reads CASSTFARFEVDSDTEAFF.